Presented here are 27 T cell receptor beta chains from one specimen sequenced in a study of CD8+ T cells in alopecia areata. Treatment of the sample: oral pan-JAK inhibitor, 5-10 mg twice daily. RNA was isolated and reverse transcribed to cDNA, the sequencing template. The assay was immunoSEQ multiplex PCR, and TCRdb's table has in-frame clones only and misses some. The sample lists about 220,000 clones; less than 75% were seen once. The specimen comprised CD4+ T cells sorted from blood, sampled at week 4, from a patient treated with tofacitinib. The receptor source for this set is a human donor with alopecia areata.

The V and J genes are TRBV5-6 and TRBJ2-5; D remains unclear. The V gene's germline CDR1 is SGHDT and CDR2 YYEEEE. Trimming removed 5 bases at V and 1 base at J, with 3 bases between. This CDR3 has 11 amino acids. In nucleotides, the CDR3 is TGTGCCAGCAGTCGCCAAGAGACCCAGTACTTC. Its protein product is CASSRQETQYF.

Turning to this clone: Other DNA sequences in the same sample also yield this CDR3. The chain is built from TRBV29-1 and TRBJ1-5; D call uncertain. Germline values: CDR1 SQVTM, CDR2 ANQGSEA. With 4 bases removed from V and 3 bases from J, the gap between germline ends came to 7 bases. The CDR3 is made up of 12 amino acids. For the CDR3, the DNA is TGCAGCGTTGGCGGGAACAATCAGCCCCAGCATTTT. Its protein product is CSVGGNNQPQHF.

This clone was picked up one time. The chain is built from TRBV19 and TRBJ1-2; TRBD1 matches at 9 bases. The CDR3 has 14 residues. V shed 8 bases and J 4 bases; nucleotides not matched to a gene: 8. The germline CDR1 and CDR2 sequences are LNHDA and SQIVND (reference sequence). CDR3 sequence (DNA): TGTGCCAGTCGGCCGGGGACAGGGTCCTATGGCTACACCTTC. This gives the protein CASRPGTGSYGYTF.

The V call is TRBV6-5, the J call TRBJ1-4; D not certain. CDR3 size: 15 residues. Trimming cost V 0 bases and J 2 bases, with 7 bases left between them. The germline gives CDR1 MNHEY, CDR2 SVGAGI. CDR3 residues: CASSYSGSTNEKLFF. The CDR3 DNA follows: TGTGCCAGCAGTTACTCGGGGTCTACTAATGAAAAACTGTTTTTT.

The gene calls are TRBV27 and TRBJ2-5; D is ambiguous. Looked up from germline, CDR1 is MNHEY and CDR2 is SMNVEV (reference sequence). There are 13 residues in the CDR3. Trimming removed 5 bases from V and 3 bases from J, with 10 bases in between. The CDR3 is CASSRWTEETQYF. The CDR3 coding sequence is TGTGCCAGCAGTCGATGGACCGAAGAGACCCAGTACTTC.

The chain links TRBV4-2 to TRBJ1-2; no definite D call. Trimming removed 0 bases from V and 6 bases from J, with 14 bases in between. CDR3 length equals 15 residues. The germline CDR1 and CDR2 sequences are LGHNA and YNFKEQ. The CDR3 DNA follows: TGTGCCAGCAGCCAAGATCTGGGAGGGTCGGATGGCTACACCTTC. This gives the protein CASSQDLGGSDGYTF.

This clone came up once. V usage is TRBV19 and J usage is TRBJ1-2; maybe TRBD1 (6 bases). Germline CDR1 and CDR2: LNHDA and SQIVND (reference sequence). The CDR3 runs to 15 residues. V gave up 3 bases and J gave up 4 bases, with 15 bases separating them. CDR3 sequence (DNA): TGTGCCAGTAGTATTGATTGGGACACCGGCTATGGCTACACCTTC. This sequence encodes CASSIDWDTGYGYTF.

This clone was detected a few times. V and J are TRBV19 and TRBJ1-1, with D possibly matching TRBD1 (5 bases). Trimming took off 3 bases at V and 0 bases at J, with 11 bases between the two ends. Germline CDR1 and CDR2: LNHDA and SQIVND (reference sequence). This CDR3 spans 15 amino acids. The DNA for the CDR3 is TGTGCCAGTAGTATGTTTGGGGGTATGAACACTGAAGCTTTCTTT. Protein sequence: CASSMFGGMNTEAFF. The complete variable domain, with remaining parts taken from reference TRBV19 and TRBJ1-1, reads DGGITQSPKYLFRKEGQNVTLSCEQNLNHDAMYWYRQDPGQGLRLIYYSQIVNDFQKGDIAEGYSVSREKKESFPLTVTSAQKNPTAFYLCASSMFGGMNTEAFFGQGTRLTVV.

The V and J genes are TRBV6-5 and TRBJ2-7, with 7 bases identical to TRBD1. The CDR3 covers 14 residues. CDR1 and CDR2 from the germline V gene are MNHEY and SVGAGI. J was trimmed by 3 bases and V by 7 bases; bases with no gene match: 9. CDR3 loop: CASISTGMGYEQYF. The DNA for the CDR3 is TGTGCCAGCATATCGACAGGGATGGGCTACGAGCAGTACTTC.

This rearrangement joins TRBV15 to TRBJ2-7; perhaps D is TRBD1 or TRBD2 (6 bases each). Between the trimmed V and J ends, which lost 0 bases and 4 bases, there was a span of 10 bases. The CDR3 extends over 14 amino acids. The germline CDR1 and CDR2 sequences are LNHNV and YYDKDF (reference sequence). The CDR3 DNA reads TGTGCCACCAGCAGAGAAGGGGGGTTATACGAGCAGTACTTC. Amino acids: CATSREGGLYEQYF. The full variable domain, its missing parts supplied by reference TRBV15 and TRBJ2-7, is DAMVIQNPRYQVTQFGKPVTLSCSQTLNHNVMYWYQQKSSQAPKLLFHYYDKDFNNEADTPDNFQSRRPNTSFCFLDIRSPGLGDTAMYLCATSREGGLYEQYFGPGTRLTVT.

In its sample, this clone was seen a few times. The chain employs TRBV19 and TRBJ2-3; the D is unclear. The germline V gene has CDR1 LNHDA and CDR2 SQIVND (reference sequence). Trimming stripped 8 bases from V and 4 bases from J, with 7 bases between. This CDR3 region has 11 residues. CDR3 in DNA: TGTGCCAGTTCGCGTCCAGATACGCAGTATTTT. This codes for CASSRPDTQYF.

The V gene is TRBV6-5, the J gene TRBJ1-1; TRBD1 aligns across 9 bases. CDR1 MNHEY and CDR2 SVGAGI come from the germline V gene. The junction had 3 bases not matched to a gene; V was cut back by 5 bases and J by 2 bases. This CDR3 spans 14 amino acids. The CDR3 sequence is CASSPQGANTEAFF. CDR3 sequence (DNA): TGTGCCAGCAGTCCACAGGGGGCCAACACTGAAGCTTTCTTT.

This chain uses TRBV29-1 with TRBJ1-1; 7 nucleotides match TRBD1. The length of the CDR3 is 12 residues. From germline, CDR1 is SQVTM and CDR2 ANQGSEA. The J segment lost 4 bases and the V segment lost 7 bases, leaving 6 bases of the junction unmatched. CDR3 residues: CSGQQGTTEAFF. In DNA, the CDR3 is TGCAGCGGTCAACAGGGGACCACTGAAGCTTTCTTT. The full variable domain, rest sourced from reference TRBV29-1 and TRBJ1-1, is SAVISQKPSRDICQRGTSLTIQCQVDSQVTMMFWYRQQPGQSLTLIATANQGSEATYESGFVIDKFPISRPNLTFSTLTVSNMSPEDSSIYLCSGQQGTTEAFFGQGTRLTVV.

V is TRBV4-1 and J is TRBJ1-1; D is undetermined. The V and J ends lost 2 bases and 0 bases respectively, with 10 bases between them. The CDR3 sequence is 15 residues long. Per germline, CDR1 MGHRA and CDR2 YSYEKL. DNA of the CDR3: TGCGCCAGCAGCCAACGGCCGCAGATGAACACTGAAGCTTTCTTT. Its translation: CASSQRPQMNTEAFF.

This chain connects TRBV30 to TRBJ1-5, with a possible D match to TRBD1 (5 bases). Germline V gives CDR1 GTSNPN, CDR2 SVGIG (reference sequence). Trimming took 1 base from V and 4 from J, leaving 8 bases between them. The CDR3 is 13 residues long. The CDR3 sequence: CAWSGGPNQPQHF. The CDR3 bases are TGTGCCTGGAGTGGGGGACCAAATCAGCCCCAGCATTTT.

The chain is built from TRBV29-1 and TRBJ1-1, with D possibly TRBD1 on 5 matching bases. CDR3 length: 13 residues. Germline V lookup: CDR1 SQVTM, CDR2 ANQGSEA. Trimming left V 2 bases short and J 3 bases short, with 10 bases between. Here the CDR3 DNA reads TGCAGCGTTGAACGACAGATCGACACTGAAGCTTTCTTT. Translating gives CSVERQIDTEAFF.

The sample holds a few counts of this clone. The rearrangement links TRBV4-1 to TRBJ2-1, with TRBD1 matching 7 bases. This CDR3 has 15 residues. Germline V lookup: CDR1 MGHRA, CDR2 YSYEKL. Trimming cost V 4 bases and J 2 bases; bases outside gene matches: 5. The CDR3 coding sequence is TGCGCCAGCAGCCTATCGACAGGGCCCTACAATGAGCAGTTCTTC. Encoded protein: CASSLSTGPYNEQFF.

The V call is TRBV29-1, the J call TRBJ1-2; D remains unclear. Trimming removed 8 bases at V and 8 bases at J, with 9 bases between. Germline loops: CDR1 SQVTM, CDR2 ANQGSEA. This CDR3 spans 9 amino acids. The chain's CDR3 is CSSSPGYTF. CDR3 in DNA: TGCAGCAGTTCCCCCGGCTACACCTTC.

The genes are TRBV2 and TRBJ1-2; D gene uncertain. V lost 6 bases and J lost 3, with 8 bases in between. From germline, CDR1 is SNHLY and CDR2 FYNNEI. The CDR3 sequence is 12 residues long. CDR3 coding DNA: TGTGCCAGCAGGGGAGTCGACTATGGCTACACCTTC. Amino acid sequence: CASRGVDYGYTF.

As concerns this clone: Distinct nucleotide sequences in the sample also encode this CDR3. The chain carries TRBV14 and TRBJ2-2, with D unclear. In germline, CDR1 is SGHDN, CDR2 FVKESK. CDR3 size: 13 residues. The ends were cut back, 1 base at V and 5 bases at J, with 5 bases in the middle. The CDR3 nucleotides are TGTGCCAGCAGCCAAGGCCTTACCGGGGAGCTGTTTTTT. Translating gives CASSQGLTGELFF.

J is TRBJ1-2 and V is TRBV4-3; D is unresolved. The CDR3 runs 14 residues. Looked up from germline, CDR1 is LGHNA and CDR2 is YSLEER. V dropped 0 bases and J dropped 2 bases, with 7 bases sitting between them. The CDR3 loop is CASSQDSLNYGYTF. CDR3 bases: TGCGCCAGCAGCCAAGACAGTTTAAACTATGGCTACACCTTC.

The rearrangement links TRBV20-1 to TRBJ1-1; 9 bases agree with TRBD1. The trim removed 6 bases at V and 11 bases at J, leaving 4 bases unmatched. The CDR3 sequence is 10 residues long. Germline CDR1 reads DFQATT; CDR2 reads SNEGSKA (reference sequence). Here the CDR3 DNA reads TGCAGTGCCGGGGACAGGGATGCTTTCTTT. As protein: CSAGDRDAFF.

This clone was observed a handful of times. The chain carries TRBV29-1 and TRBJ1-2; tentatively, D is TRBD1 (5 bases). CDR3 length: 13 amino acids. Germline V gives CDR1 SQVTM, CDR2 ANQGSEA. Between the trimmed V and J ends, which lost 6 bases and 4 bases, there was a span of 15 bases. Here the CDR3 DNA reads TGCAGCGTAGTGGTGGGACTCAGCTATGGCTACACCTTC. It codes for CSVVVGLSYGYTF.

This clone appeared a few times. The CDR3 reads CASSPTGGPGTQYF. The CDR3 nucleotides read TGTGCCAGCTCACCAACGGGGGGTCCAGGGACCCAGTACTTC. This chain links TRBV18 with TRBJ2-5; TRBD2 agrees at 7 bases. The CDR3 totals 14 residues. The junction had 7 bases not matched to a gene; V was cut back by 2 bases and J by 7 bases. Germline V gene lookup returns CDR1 KGHSH and CDR2 LQKENI.

This rearrangement joins TRBV29-1 to TRBJ1-1, with D possibly TRBD1 on 5 matching bases. The germline V gene has CDR1 SQVTM and CDR2 ANQGSEA. Trimming shortened V by 6 bases and J by 5 bases, and 19 bases separated the two germline ends. CDR3 length: 14 amino acids. The CDR3 DNA reads as TGCAGCGTCGGACCTGGGGCGGTTGGGACTGAAGCTTTCTTT. Translated: CSVGPGAVGTEAFF.

Judged by abundance, this clone is medium-sized (0.01 to 0.1%). J is TRBJ2-1 and V is TRBV7-9; a weak D match, TRBD2 (5 bases). Trimming removed 9 bases at V and 0 bases at J, with 12 bases between. Germline CDR1 SEHNR, CDR2 FQNEAQ (reference sequence). This CDR3 comprises 14 residues. As DNA, the CDR3 is TGTGCCAGTGGGGTTGCGGGCTCCTACAATGAGCAGTTCTTC. Protein: CASGVAGSYNEQFF.

The chain is built from TRBV9 and TRBJ2-5; D could derive from TRBD1 or TRBD2 (5 bases each). Germline V CDR1 and CDR2: SGDLS, YYNGEE. Trimming took off 4 bases at V and 3 bases at J, with 13 bases between the two ends. The CDR3 covers 14 residues. CDR3 nucleotide sequence: TGTGCCAGCAGCCCTTTCGGGACGGAAGAGACCCAGTACTTC. Translated: CASSPFGTEETQYF.